The 29 T cell receptor beta chains presented below share a single source sample, sequenced in a study of blood T cell repertoires in COVID-19. The data were produced by immunoSEQ multiplex PCR, yet TCRdb's version contains in-frame clones alone and is incomplete. This table has approximately 200,000 clones, 90% appearing once. The material sequenced was PBMCs or T cells enriched from blood (not recorded which). The receptors come from a young man who had recovered from COVID-19.

The V and J genes are TRBV6-5 and TRBJ2-3; a weak D match, TRBD1 (5 bases). Trimming shortened V by 6 bases and J by 6 bases, and 16 bases separated the two germline ends. CDR1 and CDR2 from the germline V gene are MNHEY and SVGAGI. This CDR3 is 14 amino acids long. Here the CDR3 DNA reads TGTGCCAGCAGGGTAACGAATGGGGCGGATACGCAGTATTTT. Protein sequence: CASRVTNGADTQYF.

The rearrangement joins TRBV11-2 to TRBJ2-2; D ambiguous. The CDR3 spans 15 residues. Germline loops: CDR1 SGHAT, CDR2 FQNNGV. V was pared by 7 bases and J by 6 bases, with 18 bases between. The CDR3 coding sequence is TGTGCCAGCAAAGATAAAAACCGCGAGGCCGGGGAGCTGTTTTTT. Translated: CASKDKNREAGELFF.

Here the CDR3 DNA reads TGTGCCAGCAGCCTTACACAGGGGGACCGGAGCGAGCAGTACTTC. Its protein product is CASSLTQGDRSEQYF. This chain joins TRBV7-6 and TRBJ2-7; 8 bases match TRBD1. The germline V gene encodes CDR1 SGHVS and CDR2 FNYEAQ. This CDR3 is 15 amino acids long. Trimming removed 5 bases from V and 6 bases from J; junction bases left unmatched: 12.

CDR3 region: CASSGRWRRNTEAFF. The CDR3 DNA sequence: TGTGCCAGTAGTGGGAGGTGGAGGAGGAACACTGAAGCTTTCTTT. The V gene is TRBV19, the J gene TRBJ1-1; D ambiguous. Looked up from germline, CDR1 is LNHDA and CDR2 is SQIVND (reference sequence). CDR3 size: 15 residues. V was trimmed by 5 bases and J by 1 base, leaving 14 bases between them.

This chain links TRBV7-2 with TRBJ2-1; 8 positions agree with TRBD1. Germline V gene data show CDR1 as SGHTA and CDR2 as FQGNSA. Trimming took 7 bases from V and 7 from J; bases not matched to a gene: 12. The CDR3 consists of 15 residues. The CDR3 nucleotides read TGTGCCAGCAAGTACGACCAGGGGGCGGGAAATGAGCAGTTCTTC. This gives the protein CASKYDQGAGNEQFF.

This chain uses TRBV6-2 or TRBV6-3 with TRBJ2-7; a weak D match, TRBD2 (5 bases). Trimming pared 7 bases from V and 0 bases from J, leaving 16 bases between. Germline V CDR1 and CDR2: MNHEY, SVGEGT. The CDR3 runs 15 residues. The CDR3 spells CASTPVGEISYEQYF. The CDR3 DNA reads as TGTGCCAGCACCCCCGTCGGGGAAATCTCCTACGAGCAGTACTTC.

This chain links TRBV11-2 with TRBJ2-7; TRBD1 aligns across 11 bases. Germline trimming cut 3 bases from V and 3 bases from J; bases unmatched to any gene: 7. The CDR3 totals 16 residues. Per germline, CDR1 SGHAT and CDR2 FQNNGV. CDR3 sequence: CASSFGGTGGVYEQYF. The CDR3, as DNA: TGTGCCAGCAGCTTCGGTGGGACAGGGGGGGTCTACGAGCAGTACTTC.

This clone occurred once. V and J are TRBV5-4 and TRBJ2-3, with 7 bases matching TRBD2. The J segment lost 6 bases and the V segment lost 4 bases, leaving 20 bases of the junction unmatched. The CDR3 consists of 18 residues. Germline CDR1 and CDR2: SGHNT and YYREEE (reference sequence). The CDR3 here is CASSKIPPGTIRADTQYF. The DNA of the CDR3 is TGTGCCAGCAGCAAAATTCCACCCGGGACTATCAGGGCGGATACGCAGTATTTT.

This clone was seen a single time. This CDR3 reads CAWIQRGDTGELFF. CDR3 nucleotide sequence: TGTGCCTGGATTCAGCGGGGGGACACCGGGGAGCTGTTTTTT. This rearrangement joins TRBV30 to TRBJ2-2; 9 bases fit TRBD2. The CDR3 is 14 residues long. CDR1 and CDR2 from the germline V gene are GTSNPN and SVGIG (reference sequence). With 4 bases clipped from V and 3 bases from J, the junction kept 3 bases outside the gene matches.

The chain is built from TRBV27 and TRBJ1-5, with D hard to call. The germline gives CDR1 MNHEY, CDR2 SMNVEV (reference sequence). Trimming took off 4 bases at V and 2 bases at J, with 12 bases between the two ends. CDR3 length: 15 residues. The CDR3 is CASSSAGAGNQPQHF. CDR3 nucleotides: TGTGCCAGCAGTTCGGCGGGAGCGGGCAATCAGCCCCAGCATTTT.

The chain recombines TRBV28 with TRBJ2-5; TRBD2 agrees at 14 bases. The CDR3 length is 17 residues. V was clipped by 6 bases and J by 5 bases; unmatched bases: 11. Germline-derived CDR1 and CDR2 are MDHEN and SYDVKM. CDR3 coding DNA: TGTGCCAGCAGGGATACCGGGACTAGCGGGAGTTGGGAGACCCAGTACTTC. Translating gives CASRDTGTSGSWETQYF.

The genes are TRBV19 and TRBJ1-2, with 7 nucleotides matching TRBD1. This CDR3 has 14 amino acids. Germline CDR1 is LNHDA and CDR2 is SQIVND (reference sequence). After removal of 5 bases from V and 4 bases from J, the junction contained 7 bases not matched to a gene. This chain's CDR3 is CASSPTGAGYGYTF. CDR3 nucleotide sequence: TGTGCCAGTAGTCCCACAGGGGCGGGCTATGGCTACACCTTC.

The gene calls are TRBV6-2 or TRBV6-3 and TRBJ2-7; D is uncertain. CDR1 and CDR2 (germline): MNHEY, SVGEGT. V lost 6 bases and J lost 5, with 8 bases in between. The CDR3 runs to 11 residues. The CDR3 bases are TGTGCCAGCAGCCAACTCCACGAGCAGTACTTC. Translating it yields CASSQLHEQYF.

The rearrangement links TRBV12-3 or TRBV12-4 to TRBJ2-1, with TRBD2 identical over 7 bases. J was trimmed by 6 bases and V by 6 bases; bases with no gene match: 5. The CDR3 is made up of 13 amino acids. CDR3 loop: CASSSGLSNEQFF. CDR3 nucleotides: TGTGCCAGCAGCTCGGGACTATCCAATGAGCAGTTCTTC.

As DNA, the CDR3 is TGTGCCAGCTCACCACCCGACAGGGGGTTAGTCTACGAGCAGTACTTC. Translated, it gives CASSPPDRGLVYEQYF. V gene TRBV18 combines with J gene TRBJ2-7, with 9 bases lining up with TRBD1. Germline V CDR1 and CDR2: KGHSH, LQKENI. This CDR3 comprises 16 residues. The J segment lost 3 bases and the V segment lost 0 bases, leaving 6 bases of the junction unmatched. The variable domain in full, completed from reference TRBV18 and TRBJ2-7, reads NAGVMQNPRHLVRRRGQEARLRCSPMKGHSHVYWYRQLPEEGLKFMVYLQKENIIDESGMPKERFSAEFPKEGPSILRIQQVVRGDSAAYFCASSPPDRGLVYEQYFGPGTRLTVT.

The V call is TRBV20-1, the J call TRBJ2-3, with 7 bases that match TRBD1. The J segment lost 2 bases and the V segment lost 3 bases, leaving 5 bases of the junction unmatched. Germline values: CDR1 DFQATT, CDR2 SNEGSKA (reference sequence). The CDR3 extends over 14 amino acids. CDR3 region: CSASAGTVTDTQYF. In DNA, the CDR3 is TGCAGTGCTAGTGCCGGGACAGTCACAGATACGCAGTATTTT.

The sample holds one count of this clone. This chain connects TRBV29-1 to TRBJ2-1; 7 nucleotides match TRBD1. The V gene's germline CDR1 is SQVTM and CDR2 ANQGSEA. The CDR3 is made up of 12 amino acids. The trim removed 2 bases at V and 8 bases at J, leaving 3 bases unmatched. The CDR3 protein is CSVETGEDEQFF. The CDR3 DNA reads as TGCAGCGTTGAAACAGGGGAAGATGAGCAGTTCTTC.

The rearrangement links TRBV6-5 to TRBJ1-4; maybe TRBD1 (6 bases). The CDR3 runs to 15 residues. The V gene's germline CDR1 is MNHEY and CDR2 SVGAGI. Trimming stripped 6 bases from V and 7 bases from J, with 18 bases between. The CDR3 bases are TGTGCCAGCAGCCCGGGGGGAGCGGGGGCTGAAAAACTGTTTTTT. This translates into CASSPGGAGAEKLFF.

On this clone itself: Distinct nucleotide sequences in the sample also encode this CDR3. This chain joins TRBV28 and TRBJ2-3, with TRBD2 matching 7 bases. V lost 2 bases to trimming and J lost 2 bases; unmatched junction nucleotides: 1. The CDR3 is 14 residues long. The germline CDR1 and CDR2 sequences are MDHEN and SYDVKM. The CDR3 protein is CASSLAGDTDTQYF. DNA of the CDR3: TGTGCCAGCAGTTTAGCGGGGGACACAGATACGCAGTATTTT. Using reference TRBV28 and TRBJ2-3 for the parts outside the CDR3, the full variable domain is DVKVTQSSRYLVKRTGEKVFLECVQDMDHENMFWYRQDPGLGLRLIYFSYDVKMKEKGDIPEGYSVSREKKERFSLILESASTNQTSMYLCASSLAGDTDTQYFGPGTRLTVL.

The chain is built from TRBV28 and TRBJ2-5, with 9 nucleotides matching TRBD2. Germline-derived CDR1 and CDR2 are MDHEN and SYDVKM. V was clipped by 2 bases and J by 2 bases; unmatched bases: 3. The CDR3 length is 15 residues. This CDR3 reads CASSLTGLAQETQYF. In nucleotides, the CDR3 is TGTGCCAGCAGTTTAACGGGACTAGCACAAGAGACCCAGTACTTC.

The sample holds a few counts of this clone. This chain joins TRBV5-4 and TRBJ1-1; D gene unclear. This CDR3 comprises 16 residues. With 3 bases removed from V and 0 bases from J, the gap between germline ends came to 15 bases. CDR1 is SGHNT, CDR2 YYREEE, per germline (reference sequence). For the CDR3, the DNA is TGTGCCAGCAGCTCAATAGACAAGTTGGTGAACACTGAAGCTTTCTTT. Encoded protein: CASSSIDKLVNTEAFF.

The V call is TRBV7-9, the J call TRBJ1-2; 9 positions agree with TRBD1. The CDR3 loop spans 16 amino acids. V gave up 0 bases and J gave up 7 bases; unmatched junction bases: 9. Germline V gives CDR1 SEHNR, CDR2 FQNEAQ (reference sequence). CDR3 DNA sequence: TGTGCCAGCAGCTTAGCCAAGGGAACAGGGGGCAGTGGCTACACCTTC. It is translated as CASSLAKGTGGSGYTF.

The V and J genes are TRBV24-1 and TRBJ1-5; 7 bases are shared with TRBD1. CDR1 is KGHDR, CDR2 SFDVKD, per germline. The V and J ends lost 1 base and 3 bases, in that order; junction bases with no gene match: 8. This CDR3 spans 17 amino acids. The CDR3 region has the DNA TGTGCCACCAGTGATTTCCGGGACAGAACCCTCAATCAGCCCCAGCATTTT. It translates to CATSDFRDRTLNQPQHF.

The count of this clone is one. The gene calls are TRBV4-1 and TRBJ1-6; TRBD1 might be the D (5 bases). In germline, CDR1 is MGHRA, CDR2 YSYEKL. Trimming removed 0 bases at V and 9 bases at J, with 12 bases between. The CDR3 is 15 amino acids. This CDR3 reads CASSQEGGSASPLHF. The CDR3 nucleotides read TGCGCCAGCAGCCAAGAGGGGGGTTCGGCTTCACCCCTCCACTTT.

The chain employs TRBV7-2 and TRBJ1-5; 7 positions match TRBD1. V lost 5 bases to trimming and J lost 0 bases; unmatched junction nucleotides: 4. Germline-derived CDR1 and CDR2 are SGHTA and FQGNSA. The CDR3 runs to 15 residues. This CDR3 is CASSATGVSNQPQHF. CDR3 bases: TGTGCCAGCAGCGCCACAGGGGTTAGCAATCAGCCCCAGCATTTT.

This chain connects TRBV7-8 to TRBJ2-2, with no clear D. The CDR3 is made up of 12 amino acids. V was trimmed by 8 bases and J by 4 bases, leaving 8 bases between them. Germline V gene sequence: CDR1 SGHVS, CDR2 FQNEAQ. Here the CDR3 reads CASYYGTGELFF. The DNA for the CDR3 is TGTGCCAGCTATTACGGCACCGGGGAGCTGTTTTTT.

The chain uses TRBV10-3 and TRBJ1-1; tentative D call: TRBD1 (5 bases). Germline lookup yields CDR1 ENHRY and CDR2 SYGVKD. This CDR3 contains 14 residues. Trimming removed 3 bases from V and 1 base from J, with 9 bases in between. The CDR3 here is CAISEPGGNTEAFF. The CDR3 nucleotides read TGTGCCATCAGTGAACCCGGGGGGAACACTGAAGCTTTCTTT.

This chain connects TRBV12-3 or TRBV12-4 to TRBJ1-1; D not resolved. CDR3 length: 12 amino acids. Trimming removed 2 bases at V and 8 bases at J, with 9 bases between. In DNA, the CDR3 is TGTGCCAGCAGTTTAAAGACTGGCGAAGCTTTCTTT. Translating gives CASSLKTGEAFF.

This clone was counted a single time. The V and J genes are TRBV5-4 and TRBJ2-3, with TRBD1 matching over 10 bases. Germline-derived CDR1 and CDR2 are SGHNT and YYREEE (reference sequence). CDR3 length equals 15 residues. J lost 4 bases, V lost 2 bases, and 4 bases had no gene match. This CDR3 is CASSFRQGAADTQYF. Written as DNA, the CDR3 is TGTGCCAGCAGCTTCAGACAGGGGGCCGCAGATACGCAGTATTTT.